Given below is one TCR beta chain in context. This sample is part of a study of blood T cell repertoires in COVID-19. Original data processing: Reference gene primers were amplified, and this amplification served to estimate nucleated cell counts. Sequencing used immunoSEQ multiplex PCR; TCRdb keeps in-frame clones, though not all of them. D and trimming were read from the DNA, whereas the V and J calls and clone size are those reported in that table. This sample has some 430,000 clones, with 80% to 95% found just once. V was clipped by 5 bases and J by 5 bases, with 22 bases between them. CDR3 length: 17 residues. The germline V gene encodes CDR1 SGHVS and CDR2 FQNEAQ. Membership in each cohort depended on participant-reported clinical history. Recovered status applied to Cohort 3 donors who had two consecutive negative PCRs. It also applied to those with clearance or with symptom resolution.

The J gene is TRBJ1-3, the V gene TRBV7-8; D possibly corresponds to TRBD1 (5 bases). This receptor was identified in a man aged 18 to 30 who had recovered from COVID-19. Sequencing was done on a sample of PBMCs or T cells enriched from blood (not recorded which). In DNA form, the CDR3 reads TGTGCCAGCAGCCCGACGGCTCGGGACTATTTCAGAAACACCATATATTTT. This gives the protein CASSPTARDYFRNTIYF.